This section outlines one T cell receptor (beta chain) sequence together with its context. What it recognizes is unknown. This sample is part of a study of CD8 T cells in Susac syndrome. General study findings and limits: The study's TCR sequencing and HLA analysis drew on a certain number of individuals. That number was acknowledged as relatively small.

cDNA came from around 0.5 to 1 ug RNA primed by random hexamers. One entry per CDR3 protein results from TCRdb running MiXCR on the immunoSEQ multiplex PCR reads. The table includes around 160,000 distinct CDR3 sequences, about 94% detected once. Trimming removed 3 bases at V and 2 bases at J, with 10 bases between. CDR1 is SGHTA, CDR2 FQGNSA, per germline. The CDR3 runs 14 residues. Controls matched for age and sex were healthy donors. In contrast to the negatively isolated CD8+ and CD4+ T cells, TEMRA cells were FACS-enriched. The sample comprised CD4+ T cells from PBMCs. This TCR came from a human donor in good health. V usage is TRBV7-2 and J usage is TRBJ2-5; maybe TRBD2 (5 bases). CDR3: CASSLRESQETQYF. The CDR3 DNA follows: TGTGCCAGCAGCTTGAGGGAGTCACAAGAGACCCAGTACTTC.